This T cell receptor beta chain was captured in a study of T cells in Graves' hyperthyroidism and ophthalmopathy. RNA transcripts provided the source from which TCR beta CDR3 regions were amplified. Primed by the HTBI set, a first-round RT-PCR was run on the TCR CDR3. TCRdb re-called the multiplex PCR reads with MiXCR, one entry per CDR3 protein. The repertoire consists of about 520,000 distinct CDR3 sequences, with roughly a quarter occurring once and the leading ten covering approximately 11%. This clonotype was found many times. Germline CDR1 is SEHNR and CDR2 is FQNEAQ (reference sequence). The CDR3 runs to 15 residues. The germline V and J ends were trimmed by 6 bases and 0 bases, with 12 bases remaining between them.

The TCR was taken from a woman younger than 45 with Graves' ophthalmopathy. J is TRBJ1-3 and V is TRBV7-9, with D unclear. Sequenced sample: blood. The CDR3 reads CASRETTSSGNTIYF. In nucleotides, the CDR3 is TGTGCCAGCAGGGAAACAACCAGCTCTGGAAACACCATATATTTT.